The T cell receptor beta chain described here comes from a study of blood T cell repertoires in COVID-19. Study-wide context: Donors in the United States, Italy and Spain gave samples during acute or convalescent COVID-19. The cDNA or gDNA used as material had been derived from T cells, B-cell-depleted T cells, or PBMCs.

V lost 0 bases to trimming and J lost 7 bases, with 14 bases between them. Germline lookup yields CDR1 SGHRS and CDR2 YFSETQ. The CDR3 consists of 15 residues. In the authors' methods: By means of reference gene primer amplification, nucleated cell counts were estimated. Data came from immunoSEQ multiplex PCR; TCRdb stores just in-frame clones and leaves some out. V and J calls and clone size are given by that table; D and trimming were obtained from the DNA. The profile shows approximately 50,000 clones, 84% of them singletons. Sequences were obtained from peripheral blood. The TCR was taken from a man between 65 and 85 years old with active COVID-19. The J gene is TRBJ2-1, the V gene TRBV5-1; a weak D match, TRBD1 (7 bases). CDR3 sequence reads: CASSLEAGGRNEQFF. CDR3 sequence (DNA): TGCGCCAGCAGCTTGGAGGCAGGGGGGAGGAATGAGCAGTTCTTC.